This T cell receptor (beta chain) was retrieved from a study of blood T cell repertoires in COVID-19. Germline lookup yields CDR1 MNHEY and CDR2 SMNVEV (reference sequence). This CDR3 spans 13 amino acids. V dropped 6 bases and J dropped 10; count of bases not matched to a gene: 9. The assay was immunoSEQ multiplex PCR, and TCRdb's table has in-frame clones only and misses some. The sample contains 180,000 or so clones, around 85% of which appear only once. Material for sequencing was peripheral blood. This chain links TRBV27 with TRBJ2-1; 7 bases line up with TRBD1. The sequence was collected from an elderly woman with acute or convalescent COVID-19. As DNA, the CDR3 is TGTGCCAGCAGCCCATCCGACAGGGCAGAGCAGTTCTTC. It encodes CASSPSDRAEQFF.